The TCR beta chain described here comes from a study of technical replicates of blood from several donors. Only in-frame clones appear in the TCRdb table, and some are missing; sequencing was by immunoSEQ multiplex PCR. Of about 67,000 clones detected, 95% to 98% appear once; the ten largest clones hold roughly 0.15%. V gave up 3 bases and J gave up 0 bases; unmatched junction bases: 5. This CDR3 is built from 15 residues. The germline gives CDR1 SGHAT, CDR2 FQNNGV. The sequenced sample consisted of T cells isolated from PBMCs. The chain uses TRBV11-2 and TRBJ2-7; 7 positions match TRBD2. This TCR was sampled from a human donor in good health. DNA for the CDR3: TGTGCCAGCAGCTTCCGCCGGACTAGCTCCTACGAGCAGTACTTC. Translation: CASSFRRTSSYEQYF.